Listed below are T cell receptor beta chains from one sample, sequenced in a study of memory CD4+ T cells and cytomegalovirus serostatus. Libraries were prepared by immunoSEQ multiplex PCR; TCRdb keeps only in-frame clonotypes and omits some of them. Among tens of thousands of clones listed, about four fifths were seen once. The sample comprised memory CD4+ T cells from blood. These receptors were obtained from an adult in good health and CMV-seronegative. Some clones in this sample may be carry-over from other donors' samples. CDR3s include the opening cysteine and the closing phenylalanine or tryptophan. D genes are given only for firm matches. Clone size is shown for a subset of rows, as once, few, many or a class of expanded clone.

J gene | D gene | clone size | V gene | CDR3 protein | CDR3 DNA
TRBJ1-2 | TRBD1 | NA | TRBV28 | CASSPSTGVYGYTF | TGTGCCAGCAGTCCCTCGACAGGGGTCTATGGCTACACCTTC
TRBJ1-2 | NA | NA | TRBV10-1 | CASRTPGDGYTF | TGCGCCAGCAGAACCCCAGGGGATGGCTACACCTTC
TRBJ2-1 | TRBD1 | NA | TRBV29-1 | CSVVPGQGKGEQFF | TGCAGCGTCGTTCCGGGACAGGGTAAGGGTGAGCAGTTCTTC
TRBJ1-6 | TRBD1 | NA | TRBV9 | CASSVRQGEGSPLHF | TGTGCCAGCAGCGTTAGACAGGGGGAAGGATCACCCCTCCACTTT
TRBJ2-7 | TRBD1 | NA | TRBV7-9 | CASSRGQGYEQYF | TGTGCCAGCAGCCGAGGACAGGGCTACGAGCAGTACTTC
TRBJ2-1 | TRBD2 | NA | TRBV5-1 | CASSLRGGTSGSWVDEQFF | TGCGCCAGCAGCTTAAGAGGGGGGACTAGCGGGAGTTGGGTCGATGAGCAGTTCTTC
TRBJ2-1 | TRBD2 | NA | TRBV5-1 | CASSGSTSGTINEQFF | TGCGCCAGCAGCGGCTCGACTAGCGGGACAATCAATGAGCAGTTCTTC
TRBJ2-3 | NA | NA | TRBV5-1 | CASSLGQNTQYF | TGCGCCAGCAGCTTGGGACAGAATACGCAGTATTTT
TRBJ2-2 | NA | NA | TRBV19 | CASSRVGELFF | TGTGCCAGTAGTCGGGTCGGGGAGCTGTTTTTT
TRBJ2-7 | NA | NA | TRBV6-5 | CASSYRGGAYEQYF | TGTGCCAGCAGTTACCGGGGTGGTGCCTACGAGCAGTACTTC
TRBJ1-1 | NA | NA | TRBV10-2 | CASSERVGNTEAFF | TGCGCCAGCAGTGAGCGGGTCGGCAACACTGAAGCTTTCTTT
TRBJ1-6 | NA | NA | TRBV7-2 | CASSPQETSSYNSPLHF | TGTGCCAGCAGCCCCCAGGAGACGAGCTCCTATAATTCACCCCTCCACTTT
TRBJ2-1 | NA | NA | TRBV12-2 | CASRLTPTSGTHNEQFF | TGTGCAAGTCGCCTAACCCCGACTAGCGGGACCCACAATGAGCAGTTCTTC
TRBJ2-2 | TRBD2 | NA | TRBV30 | CAWSTSGFTGELFF | TGTGCCTGGTCTACTAGCGGGTTCACCGGGGAGCTGTTTTTT
TRBJ1-6 | TRBD1 | NA | TRBV25-1 | CASSGVEGGAVYSPLHF | TGTGCCAGCAGTGGGGTTGAAGGGGGCGCAGTTTATTCACCCCTCCACTTT
TRBJ1-1 | NA | NA | TRBV19 | CASSIRRGRGNTEAFF | TGTGCCAGTAGTATTCGACGCGGGCGCGGGAACACTGAAGCTTTCTTT
TRBJ2-5 | NA | few | TRBV5-4 | CASSSLETQYF | TGTGCCAGCAGCTCCCTAGAGACCCAGTACTTC
TRBJ2-3 | TRBD2 | NA | TRBV2 | CASLRLAIDTQYF | TGTGCCAGCCTGCGACTAGCGATAGATACGCAGTATTTT
TRBJ1-3 | NA | NA | TRBV4-1 | CASSLEVTFSGNTIYF | TGCGCCAGCAGCCTGGAGGTTACCTTCTCTGGAAACACCATATATTTT
TRBJ2-1 | TRBD2 | few | TRBV5-1 | CASSLATLAGRGNEQFF | TGCGCCAGCAGCTTGGCCACACTAGCGGGCAGGGGCAATGAGCAGTTCTTC
TRBJ1-1 | TRBD1 | NA | TRBV5-1 | CASSTRQGLTAFF | TGCGCCAGCAGCACCAGACAGGGTTTAACAGCTTTCTTT
TRBJ1-6 | NA | NA | TRBV7-2 | CASTKGGVYNSPLHF | TGTGCCAGCACCAAAGGAGGAGTCTATAATTCACCCCTCCACTTT
TRBJ2-2 | TRBD2 | NA | TRBV2 | CASINGRGTGELFF | TGTGCCAGCATCAACGGGAGGGGCACCGGGGAGCTGTTTTTT
TRBJ2-6 | NA | once | TRBV5-1 | CASSLSGGTGANVLTF | TGCGCCAGCAGCTTGTCAGGCGGGACGGGGGCCAACGTCCTGACTTTC
TRBJ1-3 | NA | NA | TRBV6-1 | CASSVGSPNRNTIYF | TGTGCCAGCAGTGTAGGCAGCCCAAACAGAAACACCATATATTTT
TRBJ2-1 | TRBD2 | NA | TRBV29-1 | CSVEGPGLAVQFF | TGCAGCGTTGAAGGTCCGGGACTAGCGGTTCAGTTCTTC
TRBJ1-1 | TRBD1 | NA | TRBV10-3 | CAISEGRDRNTEAFF | TGTGCCATCAGTGAGGGAAGGGACAGAAACACTGAAGCTTTCTTT
TRBJ2-7 | TRBD2 | NA | TRBV27 | CASSLRGLAGEEQYF | TGTGCCAGCAGTTTAAGGGGACTAGCGGGAGAAGAGCAGTACTTC
TRBJ1-1 | TRBD1 | NA | TRBV5-4 | CASSSRAGGNTEAFF | TGTGCCAGCAGCTCCCGAGCAGGGGGGAACACTGAAGCTTTCTTT
TRBJ1-1 | TRBD1 | NA | TRBV2 | CASSQDRETEAFF | TGTGCCAGCAGTCAAGACAGGGAGACTGAAGCTTTCTTT
TRBJ2-1 | NA | NA | TRBV4-1 | CASSQSEGEIYNEQFF | TGCGCCAGCAGCCAGTCGGAGGGAGAGATTTACAATGAGCAGTTCTTC